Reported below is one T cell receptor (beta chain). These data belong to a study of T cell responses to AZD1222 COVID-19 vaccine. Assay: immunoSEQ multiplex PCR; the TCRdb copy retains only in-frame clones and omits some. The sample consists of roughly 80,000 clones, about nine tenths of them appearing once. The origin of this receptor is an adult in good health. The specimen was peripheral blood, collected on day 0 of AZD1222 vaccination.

CDR3 sequence: CASSTLGQGAWDTEAFF. The CDR3 nucleotides read TGTGCCAGCAGCACCTTAGGACAGGGGGCCTGGGACACTGAAGCTTTCTTT. The J gene is TRBJ1-1, the V gene TRBV7-6, with TRBD1 matching 11 bases. V dropped 5 bases and J dropped 3; count of bases not matched to a gene: 11. Germline loops: CDR1 SGHVS, CDR2 FNYEAQ. CDR3 length equals 17 residues.